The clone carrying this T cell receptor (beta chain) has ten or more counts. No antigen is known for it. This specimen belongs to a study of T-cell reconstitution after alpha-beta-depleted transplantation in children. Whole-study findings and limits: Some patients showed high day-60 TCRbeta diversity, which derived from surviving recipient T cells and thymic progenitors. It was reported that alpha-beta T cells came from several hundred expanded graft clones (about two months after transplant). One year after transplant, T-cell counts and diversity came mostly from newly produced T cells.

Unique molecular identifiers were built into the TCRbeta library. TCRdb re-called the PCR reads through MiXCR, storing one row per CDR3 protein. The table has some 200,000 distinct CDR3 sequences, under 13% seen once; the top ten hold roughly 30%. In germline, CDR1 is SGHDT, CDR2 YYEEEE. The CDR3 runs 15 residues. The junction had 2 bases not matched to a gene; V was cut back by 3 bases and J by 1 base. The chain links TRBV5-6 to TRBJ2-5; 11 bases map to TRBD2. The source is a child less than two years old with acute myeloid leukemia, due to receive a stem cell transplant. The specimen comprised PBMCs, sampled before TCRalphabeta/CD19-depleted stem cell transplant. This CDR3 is CASSYLAGGQETQYF. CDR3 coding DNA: TGTGCCAGCAGCTATCTAGCGGGAGGCCAAGAGACCCAGTACTTC.